This TCR beta chain is from a study of T cell changes during pregnancy in multiple sclerosis. The germline CDR1 and CDR2 sequences are LNHNV and YYDKDF (reference sequence). With V trimmed by 4 bases and J by 3 bases, 9 bases remained unmatched. This CDR3 comprises 17 residues. TCRdb keeps only in-frame clones here, not all; method: immunoSEQ multiplex PCR. The repertoire has tens of thousands of clones, 93% of them found once; the top ten carry around 2%. The TCR comes from a female donor with multiple sclerosis, enrolled in a pregnancy study. The chain links TRBV15 to TRBJ2-5; 12 bases agree with TRBD1. Sequenced here: peripheral blood, sampled in the second trimester of pregnancy. The CDR3 DNA follows: TGTGCCACCAGCATACCCCGGGACAGGGGGCAGGAAGAGACCCAGTACTTC. It encodes CATSIPRDRGQEETQYF.